One and the same sample provided the 32 T cell receptor beta chains below, sequenced in a study of T cell responses to AZD1222 COVID-19 vaccine. The data were produced by immunoSEQ multiplex PCR, yet TCRdb's version contains in-frame clones alone and is incomplete. Seen here are about 140,000 clones, 70% to 90% observed once, and the top ten hold around 5%. The material sequenced was peripheral blood, taken on day 0 of AZD1222 vaccination. The receptors originated from an adult in good health.

The chain joins TRBV30 to TRBJ1-2, with D possibly being TRBD1 (6 bases). Germline values: CDR1 GTSNPN, CDR2 SVGIG (reference sequence). This CDR3 is 13 amino acids long. V was clipped by 1 base and J by 5 bases, with 11 bases between them. The chain's CDR3 is CAWSGGAWYGYTF. The CDR3 DNA reads TGTGCCTGGAGTGGGGGGGCCTGGTATGGCTACACCTTC.

This clone was seen once. The chain couples TRBV5-8 to TRBJ1-5; D possibly corresponds to TRBD1 (5 bases). V was clipped by 5 bases and J by 0 bases, with 12 bases between them. Germline CDR1 and CDR2: SGHTS and YDEGEE. The CDR3 has 15 amino acids. The CDR3 protein is CASRQTAISNQPQHF. CDR3 DNA sequence: TGTGCCAGCAGACAGACAGCAATTAGCAATCAGCCCCAGCATTTT.

There are a few counts of this clone. V is TRBV4-2 and J is TRBJ2-7, with D uncertain. Germline CDR1 LGHNA, CDR2 YNFKEQ. The V end lost 4 bases, the J end lost 5 bases, and 27 bases lay between the germline ends. The CDR3 covers 18 residues. The CDR3 loop is CASSPQTLSGERMDEQYF. The CDR3 DNA follows: TGTGCCAGCAGCCCACAGACCCTTTCCGGCGAAAGGATGGACGAGCAGTACTTC.

V is TRBV12-3 or TRBV12-4 and J is TRBJ1-1, with D unclear. The CDR3 contains 13 residues. The germline V and J ends were trimmed by 4 bases and 5 bases, with 11 bases remaining between them. CDR3 in DNA: TGTGCCAGCAGTTATTCAGCGCGGACTGAAGCTTTCTTT. It is translated as CASSYSARTEAFF.

This sequence joins TRBV29-1 and TRBJ1-2; D gene ambiguous. The CDR3 extends over 16 amino acids. V was trimmed by 0 bases and J by 7 bases, leaving 21 bases between them. The germline V gene has CDR1 SQVTM and CDR2 ANQGSEA. The CDR3 nucleotides read TGCAGCGTTGAAGAAGTGGCAGGAACCCGCCGTCCTGGCTACACCTTC. Its protein is CSVEEVAGTRRPGYTF.

V gene TRBV4-3 combines with J gene TRBJ1-1, with unresolved D. There are 14 residues in the CDR3. Germline assignment: CDR1 LGHNA and CDR2 YSLEER. V lost 4 bases and J 4 bases, leaving 13 bases between the germline ends. CDR3 sequence: CASSRVAVGTEAFF. The CDR3 DNA is TGCGCCAGCAGCCGGGTGGCGGTGGGCACTGAAGCTTTCTTT.

The rearrangement joins TRBV28 to TRBJ1-2, with 8 bases matching TRBD1. Germline V gene sequence: CDR1 MDHEN, CDR2 SYDVKM. The ends lost 6 bases at V and 6 bases at J; junction bases unmatched: 3. The CDR3 sequence is 12 residues long. The CDR3 DNA reads as TGTGCCAGCAGGGGGACAGGAGATGGCTACACCTTC. It yields the protein CASRGTGDGYTF.

This sequence joins TRBV7-7 and TRBJ2-5, with D perhaps matching TRBD1 (6 bases). The CDR3 is 16 residues long. Deletions cut 5 bases from V and 4 bases from J, with 20 bases between. Germline CDR1 and CDR2: SSHAT and FNYEAQ (reference sequence). The CDR3 spells CASSQGSGRVGETQYF. CDR3 nucleotide sequence: TGTGCCAGCAGCCAGGGGAGTGGCAGGGTAGGAGAGACCCAGTACTTC.

The chain is built from TRBV28 and TRBJ1-2, with 9 bases identical to TRBD1. Trimming at V came to 7 bases and at J to 8 bases, leaving 14 bases not matched to a gene. CDR3 length: 15 residues. CDR1 is MDHEN and CDR2 is SYDVKM in the germline V gene. CDR3 sequence reads: CASTGSTGGGRGYTF. In DNA form, the CDR3 reads TGTGCCAGCACTGGGAGTACAGGGGGCGGGAGGGGCTACACCTTC.

The chain combines TRBV4-2 with TRBJ2-1; perhaps TRBD2 as D (6 bases). V was trimmed by 4 bases and J by 12 bases, leaving 16 bases between them. The CDR3 sequence is 13 residues long. CDR1 LGHNA and CDR2 YNFKEQ come from the germline V gene. This CDR3 is CASSPPTSLTQFF. As DNA, the CDR3 is TGTGCCAGCAGCCCTCCCACTAGCCTGACGCAGTTCTTC.

This chain uses TRBV11-2 with TRBJ1-2, with D uncertain. Germline loops: CDR1 SGHAT, CDR2 FQNNGV. The V gene lost 2 bases and the J gene lost 4 bases, with 17 bases spanning the gap. The CDR3 totals 16 residues. Here the CDR3 reads CASSLFPDPTGYGYTF. Here the CDR3 DNA reads TGTGCCAGCAGCTTATTCCCCGACCCCACCGGCTATGGCTACACCTTC.

V gene TRBV9 combines with J gene TRBJ2-5; 7 bases are a match to TRBD2. Trimming cost V 7 bases and J 5 bases; bases outside gene matches: 14. Germline V CDR1 and CDR2: SGDLS, YYNGEE. CDR3 size: 15 residues. The CDR3 bases are TGTGCCAGCCAGCGTGGCGGGAGAGGAGGGGAGACCCAGTACTTC. Its protein product is CASQRGGRGGETQYF. The full variable domain, with the rest looked up from reference TRBV9 and TRBJ2-5, is DSGVTQTPKHLITATGQRVTLRCSPRSGDLSVYWYQQSLDQGLQFLIQYYNGEERAKGNILERFSAQQFPDLHSELNLSSLELGDSALYFCASQRGGRGGETQYFGPGTRLLVL.

This sequence joins TRBV5-1 and TRBJ2-2; D unresolved. Trimming removed 2 bases from V and 2 bases from J, with 13 bases in between. This CDR3 has 16 residues. CDR1 and CDR2 from the germline V gene are SGHRS and YFSETQ. The CDR3 DNA reads TGCGCCAGCAGCTTCACGGGCCCCCACAACACCGGGGAGCTGTTTTTT. It encodes CASSFTGPHNTGELFF.

V is TRBV21-1 and J is TRBJ2-1; TRBD1, the table's D call, was not compared with the DNA. TRBV21-1 is an annotated pseudogene. The CDR3 has 14 residues. The CDR3 DNA follows: TGTGCCAGCAGCAAAGGTCCAGGGCTCAATGAGCAGTTCTTC. This codes for CASSKGPGLNEQFF.

This clone was picked up one time. V and J are TRBV4-1 and TRBJ1-1; no clear D gene. Trimming pared 5 bases from V and 1 base from J, leaving 14 bases between. The CDR3 is 15 residues long. Germline lookup yields CDR1 MGHRA and CDR2 YSYEKL. CDR3: CASSSYLRPNTEAFF. Written as DNA, the CDR3 is TGCGCCAGCAGCTCCTACCTGAGACCGAACACTGAAGCTTTCTTT.

V usage is TRBV19 and J usage is TRBJ1-5, with 7 nucleotides matching TRBD1. This CDR3 is 14 amino acids long. The V gene end was trimmed by 6 bases and the J gene end by 0 bases; junction bases not matched to a gene: 2. Per the germline V gene, CDR1 is LNHDA and CDR2 is SQIVND (reference sequence). The CDR3 DNA reads as TGTGCCAGTAGCAGACAGGGTAGCAATCAGCCCCAGCATTTT. Encoded protein: CASSRQGSNQPQHF.

The chain recombines TRBV5-5 with TRBJ2-1; 11 nucleotides agree with TRBD2. There are 15 residues in the CDR3. Germline CDR1 reads SGHKS; CDR2 reads YYEKEE (reference sequence). J lost 9 bases, V lost 3 bases, and 8 bases had no gene match. The CDR3 DNA is TGTGCCAGCAGCTCGGACTTAGCGGGAGGGCTTGAGCAGTTCTTC. Its protein product is CASSSDLAGGLEQFF.

The chain couples TRBV9 to TRBJ2-5, with D possibly TRBD1 on 6 matching bases. V was cut by 3 bases and J by 5 bases, with 17 bases left in between. This CDR3 has 15 amino acids. CDR1 is SGDLS and CDR2 is YYNGEE in the germline V gene. CDR3 bases: TGTGCCAGCAGCGAATTACCAGGGGTAGGGGAGACCCAGTACTTC. It translates to CASSELPGVGETQYF.

This rearrangement joins TRBV30 to TRBJ1-6; weak D call: TRBD1 (5 bases). CDR3 size: 18 residues. Trimming shortened V by 5 bases and J by 0 bases, and 20 bases separated the two germline ends. Germline values: CDR1 GTSNPN, CDR2 SVGIG (reference sequence). CDR3 region: CAWGHKGLESSYNSPLHF. CDR3 DNA sequence: TGTGCCTGGGGGCATAAGGGACTGGAGAGCTCCTATAATTCACCCCTCCACTTT.

V usage is TRBV10-3 and J usage is TRBJ2-3; D ambiguous. The V gene's germline CDR1 is ENHRY and CDR2 SYGVKD. The V and J ends lost 7 bases and 2 bases respectively, with 13 bases between them. This CDR3 is 14 amino acids long. CDR3 DNA: TGTGCCATCAAGGGTGAGTTCGTCACAGATACGCAGTATTTT. Protein: CAIKGEFVTDTQYF.

This sequence joins TRBV29-1 and TRBJ2-1; D gene unclear. The V end was cut by 7 bases, the J end by 12 bases, with 13 bases between. Germline lookup yields CDR1 SQVTM and CDR2 ANQGSEA. The CDR3 has 10 amino acids. The CDR3 DNA reads TGCAGCGCCCGACGGATGGGGCAGTTCTTC. This gives the protein CSARRMGQFF.

The DNA for the CDR3 is TGTGCCACCAGTGAGCGGACAGGGGGAACCTATGGCTACACCTTC. This codes for CATSERTGGTYGYTF. The V gene is TRBV24-1, the J gene TRBJ1-2, with 10 bases identical to TRBD1. The CDR3 totals 15 residues. Germline CDR1 KGHDR, CDR2 SFDVKD. Trimming removed 4 bases from V and 4 bases from J; junction bases left unmatched: 5.

The CDR3, as DNA: TGTGCCAGCAGCGTTGAGGGCAGGGGAAACACCATATATTTT. Translated: CASSVEGRGNTIYF. The chain combines TRBV9 with TRBJ1-3; no firm D call. V shed 2 bases and J shed 4 bases, with 10 bases lying between them. Per the germline V gene, CDR1 is SGDLS and CDR2 is YYNGEE. The CDR3 is made up of 14 amino acids.

The J gene is TRBJ2-7, the V gene TRBV6-2 or TRBV6-3; 8 bases fit TRBD2. The V gene's germline CDR1 is MNHEY and CDR2 SVGEGT. V trimming: 0 bases; J trimming: 2 bases; junction bases outside the gene matches: 12. The CDR3 contains 18 residues. CDR3 in DNA: TGTGCCAGCAGTTACTCGCTCATCTGGCGGGAGGATGCCTACGAGCAGTACTTC. Residues: CASSYSLIWREDAYEQYF.

In regard to this clone: No DNA is shown, since the ends of the CDR3 on it are uncertain; the CDR3 is the one TCRdb lists. The rearrangement joins TRBV3-1 (or the pseudogene TRBV3-2) to TRBJ1-4; the D segment call TRBD1 is taken from the table without a DNA check. The CDR3 is 14 amino acids in total, end residues counted. Germline V gene lookup returns CDR1 LGHDT and CDR2 YNNKEL (reference sequence). The CDR3 region is CASSPSTSGRVLFF.

The chain carries TRBV7-8 and TRBJ2-3; possibly TRBD1 or TRBD2 for D (6 bases each). This CDR3 region has 16 residues. Germline lookup yields CDR1 SGHVS and CDR2 FQNEAQ. V was clipped by 5 bases and J by 2 bases, with 17 bases between them. DNA for the CDR3: TGTGCCAGCAGCCCATCCCGGGGGCTCCCCACAGATACGCAGTATTTT. Protein: CASSPSRGLPTDTQYF.

The gene calls are TRBV19 and TRBJ2-7; 13 positions match TRBD2. Germline values: CDR1 LNHDA, CDR2 SQIVND (reference sequence). Trimming at V came to 5 bases and at J to 5 bases, leaving 12 bases not matched to a gene. This CDR3 region has 17 residues. CDR3 in DNA: TGTGCCAGTAGTTCCCCGGGACTAGCGGGACCTCTCCACGAGCAGTACTTC. Its protein is CASSSPGLAGPLHEQYF.

The chain uses TRBV7-9 and TRBJ1-5, with TRBD1 matching 7 bases. The germline V gene has CDR1 SEHNR and CDR2 FQNEAQ (reference sequence). Trimming took 0 bases from V and 4 from J; bases not matched to a gene: 3. The CDR3 runs 15 residues. The DNA of the CDR3 is TGTGCCAGCAGCTTAGCAGGGGGCGGGAATCAGCCCCAGCATTTT. Translation: CASSLAGGGNQPQHF.

The V call is TRBV3-1 (or the pseudogene TRBV3-2), the J call TRBJ1-4; tentative D call: TRBD1 (5 bases). The CDR3 consists of 15 residues. Deletions cut 4 bases from V and 6 bases from J, with 15 bases between. Germline CDR1 and CDR2: LGHDT and YNNKEL (reference sequence). CDR3 sequence reads: CASSPPGPGDEKLFF. The CDR3 region has the DNA TGTGCCAGCAGCCCTCCGGGGCCCGGAGATGAAAAACTGTTTTTT.

The genes are TRBV6-2 or TRBV6-3 and TRBJ2-1; 14 positions match TRBD2. The germline V gene encodes CDR1 MNHEY and CDR2 SVGEGT. After removal of 2 bases from V and 3 bases from J, the junction contained 3 bases not matched to a gene. This CDR3 comprises 17 residues. As DNA, the CDR3 is TGTGCCAGCAGTTACGGCGGGACTAGCGGGAGCTACAATGAGCAGTTCTTC. Translation gives CASSYGGTSGSYNEQFF.

The rearrangement links TRBV28 to TRBJ1-6; D not certain. Germline V gives CDR1 MDHEN, CDR2 SYDVKM. The CDR3 is made up of 14 amino acids. The V end lost 3 bases, the J end lost 7 bases, and 10 bases lay between the germline ends. The CDR3 nucleotides read TGTGCCAGCAGTTTCTGGGGATTCAATTCACCCCTCCACTTT. Protein sequence: CASSFWGFNSPLHF.

The chain combines TRBV7-2 with TRBJ2-1; the match to TRBD2 covers 10 bases. V shed 2 bases and J 2 bases; nucleotides not matched to a gene: 6. CDR1 and CDR2 (germline): SGHTA, FQGNSA. CDR3 length: 17 residues. The CDR3 DNA sequence: TGTGCCAGCAGCTTAATTAGCGGGAGGCTTACCTACAATGAGCAGTTCTTC. Translation gives CASSLISGRLTYNEQFF. The variable domain in full, completed from reference TRBV7-2 and TRBJ2-1, reads GAGVSQSPSNKVTEKGKDVELRCDPISGHTALYWYRQSLGQGLEFLIYFQGNSAPDKSGLPSDRFSAERTGGSVSTLTIQRTQQEDSAVYLCASSLISGRLTYNEQFFGPGTRLTVL.